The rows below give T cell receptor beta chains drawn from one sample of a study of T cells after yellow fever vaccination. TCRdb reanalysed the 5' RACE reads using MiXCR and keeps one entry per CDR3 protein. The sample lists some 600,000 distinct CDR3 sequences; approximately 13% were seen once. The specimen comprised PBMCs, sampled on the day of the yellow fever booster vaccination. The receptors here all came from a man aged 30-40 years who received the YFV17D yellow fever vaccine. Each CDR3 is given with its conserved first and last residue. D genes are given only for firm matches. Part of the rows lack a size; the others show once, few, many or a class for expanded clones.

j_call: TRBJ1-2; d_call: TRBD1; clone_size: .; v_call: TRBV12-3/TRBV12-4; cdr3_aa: CASSAGQGLSLF; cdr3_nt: TGTGCCAGCAGTGCCGGACAGGGGTTATCCCTCTTC
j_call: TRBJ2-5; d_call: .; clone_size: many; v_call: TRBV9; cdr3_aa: CASSVGDRTYQETQYF; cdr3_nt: TGTGCCAGCAGCGTAGGGGACCGCACGTACCAAGAGACCCAGTACTTC
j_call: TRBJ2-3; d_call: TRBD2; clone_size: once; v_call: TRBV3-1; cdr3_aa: CASSLGLEAGAAQYF; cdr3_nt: TGTGCCAGCAGCCTGGGACTAGAGGCGGGCGCGGCGCAGTATTTT
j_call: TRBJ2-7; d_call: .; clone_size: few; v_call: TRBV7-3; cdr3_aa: CASRAGSVYEQYF; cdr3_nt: TGTGCCAGCAGGGCGGGAAGTGTCTACGAGCAGTACTTC
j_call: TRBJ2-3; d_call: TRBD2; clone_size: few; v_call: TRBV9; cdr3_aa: CASSVEGLAGGPTDTQYF; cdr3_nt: TGTGCCAGCAGCGTAGAGGGACTAGCGGGAGGGCCGACAGATACGCAGTATTTT
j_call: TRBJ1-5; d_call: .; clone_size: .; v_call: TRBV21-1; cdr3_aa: CASSPGTGVISNQPQHF; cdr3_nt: TGTGCCAGCAGTCCTGGGACAGGGGTAATTAGCAATCAGCCCCAGCATTTT
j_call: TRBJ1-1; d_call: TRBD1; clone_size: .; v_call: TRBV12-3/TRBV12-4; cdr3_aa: CASSFGTGRNTEAFF; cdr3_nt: TGTGCCAGCAGTTTCGGGACAGGGAGGAACACTGAAGCTTTCTTT
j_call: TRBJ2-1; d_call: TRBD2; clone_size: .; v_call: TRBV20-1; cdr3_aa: CSALIAGTYNEQFF; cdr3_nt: TGCAGTGCTCTTATAGCGGGGACTTACAATGAGCAGTTCTTC
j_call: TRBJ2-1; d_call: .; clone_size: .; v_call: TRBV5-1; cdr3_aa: CASATVTSSYNEQFF; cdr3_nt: TGCGCCAGCGCCACCGTCACCAGCTCCTACAATGAGCAGTTCTTC
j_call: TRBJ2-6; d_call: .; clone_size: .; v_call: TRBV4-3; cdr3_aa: CASSIDSGANVLTF; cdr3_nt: TGCGCCAGCAGCATCGACTCTGGGGCCAACGTCCTGACTTTC
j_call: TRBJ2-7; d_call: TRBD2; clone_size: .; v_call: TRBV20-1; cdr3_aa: CSAGGGSGSYEQYF; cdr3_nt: TGCAGTGCGGGGGGGGGATCGGGGTCCTACGAGCAGTACTTC
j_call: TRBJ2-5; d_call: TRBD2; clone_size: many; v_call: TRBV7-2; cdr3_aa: CASSLAGGRQETQYF; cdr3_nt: TGTGCCAGCAGCTTAGCGGGGGGGAGGCAAGAGACCCAGTACTTC
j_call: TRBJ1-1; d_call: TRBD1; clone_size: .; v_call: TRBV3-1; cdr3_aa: CASSTTGAPTEAFF; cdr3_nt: TGTGCCAGCAGCACGACAGGGGCTCCCACTGAAGCTTTCTTT
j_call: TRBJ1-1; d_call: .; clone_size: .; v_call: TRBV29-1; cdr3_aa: CSVVRTLNTEAFF; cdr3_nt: TGCAGCGTTGTTCGGACACTGAACACTGAAGCTTTCTTT
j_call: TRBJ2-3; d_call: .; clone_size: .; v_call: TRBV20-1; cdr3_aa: CSARAPSLNTDTQYF; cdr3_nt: TGCAGTGCTAGAGCACCTAGCTTAAACACAGATACGCAGTATTTT
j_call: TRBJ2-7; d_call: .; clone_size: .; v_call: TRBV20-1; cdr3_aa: CSARVVGKSYEQYF; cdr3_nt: TGCAGTGCTAGAGTAGTGGGAAAGTCCTACGAGCAGTACTTC
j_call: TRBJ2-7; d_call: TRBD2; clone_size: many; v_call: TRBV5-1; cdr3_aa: CASATGTSGHGVYF; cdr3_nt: TGCGCCAGCGCGACGGGGACTAGCGGCCATGGGGTCTACTTC
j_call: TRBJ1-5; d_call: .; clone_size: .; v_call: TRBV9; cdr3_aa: CASSAEGGPPQHF; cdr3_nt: TGTGCCAGCAGCGCCGAGGGGGGGCCGCCCCAGCATTTT
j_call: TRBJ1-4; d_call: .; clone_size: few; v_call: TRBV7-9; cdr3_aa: CASSYPADEKLFF; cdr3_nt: TGTGCCAGCAGCTATCCGGCAGACGAAAAACTGTTTTTT
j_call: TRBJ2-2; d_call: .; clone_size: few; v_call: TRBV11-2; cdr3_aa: CASSIVGLTVNTGELFF; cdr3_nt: TGTGCCAGCAGCATAGTGGGACTGACTGTGAACACCGGGGAGCTGTTTTTT
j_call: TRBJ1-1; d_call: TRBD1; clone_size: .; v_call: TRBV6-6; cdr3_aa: CATNRGPGTEAFF; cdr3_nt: TGTGCCACCAACAGGGGGCCGGGAACTGAAGCTTTCTTT
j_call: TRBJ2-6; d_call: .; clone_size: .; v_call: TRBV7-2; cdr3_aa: CASSLLSGSGANVLTF; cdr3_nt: TGTGCCAGCAGCTTACTATCCGGCTCTGGGGCCAACGTCCTGACTTTC
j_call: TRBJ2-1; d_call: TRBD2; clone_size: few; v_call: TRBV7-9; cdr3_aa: CASSFTGLAGVGEQFF; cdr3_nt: TGTGCCAGCAGCTTCACCGGCCTAGCGGGAGTCGGTGAGCAGTTCTTC
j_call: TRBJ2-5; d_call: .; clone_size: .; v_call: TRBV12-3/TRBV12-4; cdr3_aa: CASRWTAAPETQYF; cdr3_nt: TGTGCCAGCAGGTGGACAGCAGCGCCAGAGACCCAGTACTTC
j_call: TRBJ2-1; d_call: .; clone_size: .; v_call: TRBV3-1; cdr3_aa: CASSRPGRFNEQFF; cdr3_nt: TGTGCCAGCAGCCGTCCCGGTCGTTTCAATGAGCAGTTCTTC
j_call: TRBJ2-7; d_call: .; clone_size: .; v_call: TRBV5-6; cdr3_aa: CASSFSLRAVYEQYF; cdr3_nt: TGTGCCAGCAGCTTTTCTTTGCGGGCCGTATACGAGCAGTACTTC
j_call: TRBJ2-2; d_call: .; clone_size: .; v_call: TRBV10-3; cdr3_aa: CAIRNGTSGYTGELFF; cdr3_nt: TGTGCCATCAGGAACGGAACAAGCGGATACACCGGGGAGCTGTTTTTT
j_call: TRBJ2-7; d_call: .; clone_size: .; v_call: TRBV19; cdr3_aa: CASSRAAGDYEQYF; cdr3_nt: TGTGCCAGTAGCCGGGCCGCAGGAGACTACGAGCAGTACTTC
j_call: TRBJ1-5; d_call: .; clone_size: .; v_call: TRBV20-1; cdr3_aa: CSARDTGGTDQPQHF; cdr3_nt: TGCAGTGCTAGAGATACGGGGGGCACGGATCAGCCCCAGCATTTT
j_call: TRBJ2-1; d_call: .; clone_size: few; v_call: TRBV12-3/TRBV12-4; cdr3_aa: CASSRLGRQFF; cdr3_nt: TGTGCCAGCAGTCGGCTGGGACGCCAGTTCTTC
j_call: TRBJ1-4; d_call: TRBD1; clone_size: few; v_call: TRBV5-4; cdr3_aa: CASSFGTGGISNEKLFF; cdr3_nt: TGTGCCAGCAGCTTCGGGACAGGGGGCATATCTAATGAAAAACTGTTTTTT
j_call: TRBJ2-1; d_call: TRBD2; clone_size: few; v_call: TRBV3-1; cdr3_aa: CASSQGPGLAGYNEQFF; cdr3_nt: TGTGCCAGCAGCCAAGGGCCGGGACTAGCGGGGTACAATGAGCAGTTCTTC
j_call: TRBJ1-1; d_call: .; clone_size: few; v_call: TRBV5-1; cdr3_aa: CASSPGGGAGTEAFF; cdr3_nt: TGCGCCAGCAGCCCTGGTGGGGGCGCGGGGACTGAAGCTTTCTTT
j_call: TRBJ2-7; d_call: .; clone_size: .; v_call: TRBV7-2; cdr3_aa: CASSSSTGTYEQYF; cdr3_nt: TGTGCCAGCAGCTCCTCAACAGGGACCTACGAGCAGTACTTC
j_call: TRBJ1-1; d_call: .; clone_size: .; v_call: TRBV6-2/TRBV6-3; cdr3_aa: CASSYDRWAEAFF; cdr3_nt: TGTGCCAGCAGTTACGACCGATGGGCTGAAGCTTTCTTT
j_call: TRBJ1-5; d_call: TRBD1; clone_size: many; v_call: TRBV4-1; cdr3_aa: CASSQGDRASYQPQHF; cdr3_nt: TGCGCCAGCAGCCAAGGGGACAGGGCAAGCTACCAGCCCCAGCATTTT
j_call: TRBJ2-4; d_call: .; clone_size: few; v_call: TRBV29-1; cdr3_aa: CSVELNLSNIQYF; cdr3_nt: TGCAGCGTTGAACTCAACCTCTCAAACATTCAGTACTTC
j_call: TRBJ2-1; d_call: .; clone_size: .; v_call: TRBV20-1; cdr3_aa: CSATGNEQFF; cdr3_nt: TGCAGTGCCACGGGCAATGAGCAGTTCTTC
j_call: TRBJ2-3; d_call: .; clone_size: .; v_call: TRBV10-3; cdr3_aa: CAISESTGASGTQYF; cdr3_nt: TGTGCCATCAGTGAGTCGACGGGGGCGAGTGGTACGCAGTATTTT
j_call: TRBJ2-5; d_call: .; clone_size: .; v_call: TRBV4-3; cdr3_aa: CASSQDVGARETQYF; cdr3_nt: TGCGCCAGCAGCCAAGATGTGGGGGCGCGGGAGACCCAGTACTTC
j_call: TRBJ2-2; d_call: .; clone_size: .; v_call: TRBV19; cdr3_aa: CASSTVFTGELFF; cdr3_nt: TGTGCCAGTAGTACCGTTTTCACCGGGGAGCTGTTTTTT
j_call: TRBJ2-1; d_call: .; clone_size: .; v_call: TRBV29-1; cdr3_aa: CSVESRVNEQFF; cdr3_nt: TGCAGCGTTGAATCCAGGGTCAATGAGCAGTTCTTC
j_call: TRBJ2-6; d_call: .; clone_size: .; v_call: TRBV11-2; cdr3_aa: CASSLGLGGGSGANVLTF; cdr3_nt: TGTGCCAGCAGCTTAGGACTAGGAGGGGGCTCTGGGGCCAACGTCCTGACTTTC
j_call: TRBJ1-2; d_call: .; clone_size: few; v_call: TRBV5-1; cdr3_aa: CASSLESLNYGYTF; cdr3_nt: TGCGCCAGCAGCTTGGAGTCACTTAACTATGGCTACACCTTC
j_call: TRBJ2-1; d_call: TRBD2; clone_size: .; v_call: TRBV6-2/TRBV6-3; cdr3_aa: CASSYPASGRYEQFF; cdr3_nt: TGTGCCAGCAGTTACCCGGCTAGCGGGAGGTATGAGCAGTTCTTC
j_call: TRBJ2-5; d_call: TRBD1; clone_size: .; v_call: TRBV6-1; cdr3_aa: CASSRGTVSETQYF; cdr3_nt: TGTGCCAGCAGTAGAGGGACAGTTAGTGAGACCCAGTACTTC
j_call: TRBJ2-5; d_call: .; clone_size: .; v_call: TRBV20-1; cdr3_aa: CSATGQRETQYF; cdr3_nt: TGCAGTGCTACCGGACAGAGAGAGACCCAGTACTTC
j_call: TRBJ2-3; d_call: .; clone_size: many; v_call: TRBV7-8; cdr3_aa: CASSQMPSTDTQYF; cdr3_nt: TGTGCCAGCAGCCAAATGCCAAGCACAGATACGCAGTATTTT
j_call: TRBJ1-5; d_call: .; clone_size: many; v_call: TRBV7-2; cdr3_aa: CASSLVQHNQPQHF; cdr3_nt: TGTGCCAGCAGCTTAGTGCAGCACAATCAGCCCCAGCATTTT
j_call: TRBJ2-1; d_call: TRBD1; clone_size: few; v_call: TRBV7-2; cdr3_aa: CASTKNGQGSYNEQFF; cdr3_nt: TGTGCCAGCACCAAAAATGGACAGGGCTCCTACAATGAGCAGTTCTTC
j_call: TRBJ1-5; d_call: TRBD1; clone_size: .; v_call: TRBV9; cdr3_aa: CASRTGTDSNQPQHF; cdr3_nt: TGTGCCAGCAGAACCGGGACAGATAGCAATCAGCCCCAGCATTTT
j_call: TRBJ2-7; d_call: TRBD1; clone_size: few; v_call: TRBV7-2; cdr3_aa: CASSGKTGAEQYF; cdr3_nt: TGTGCCAGCAGCGGAAAGACAGGGGCCGAGCAGTACTTC
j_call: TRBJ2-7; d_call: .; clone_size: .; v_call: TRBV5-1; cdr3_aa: CASSLGGAAGSYEQYF; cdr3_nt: TGCGCCAGCAGCTTGGGTGGGGCGGCTGGATCCTACGAGCAGTACTTC
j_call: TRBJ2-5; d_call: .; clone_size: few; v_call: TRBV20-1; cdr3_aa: CSARREETQYF; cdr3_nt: TGCAGTGCTCGTCGAGAGGAGACCCAGTACTTC
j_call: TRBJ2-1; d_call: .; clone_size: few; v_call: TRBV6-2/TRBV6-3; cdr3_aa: CASTQPTPGREQFF; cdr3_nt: TGTGCCAGCACTCAACCGACCCCGGGAAGAGAGCAGTTCTTC